This paragraph reports one TCR beta chain. Its antigen is currently not known. Base qualities are not recorded, but no much larger clone differs from it by a single base. RNA was extracted using the RNeasy kit, and roughly 0.5 to 1 ug of the RNA was reverse transcribed with random hexamers. The immunoSEQ multiplex PCR assay, covering 54 Vbeta and 13 Jbeta segments, was used to amplify TCR beta CDR3 regions. To correct PCR amplification bias, a synthetic template baseline was used for both primer optimization and computational correction. Regarding the original processing steps: Reads were annotated to V, D and J genes per IMGT and analyzed with immunoSEQ Analyzer, keeping only productive sequences. Clonality was calculated as one minus the Shannon entropy normalized by log2 of the number of productive unique sequences. For each patient and control, public and private clones were evaluated among the 100 most prevalent clones. Clones were defined as Susac-specific when absent from the healthy and MS cohorts, from fewer than 1,200 published viral clones and from other ImmuneACCESS disease sequences. The public sequencing data were trimmed at Q25 with fastp and processed into clonotypes with MiXCR by TCRdb, which kept only in-frame beta chains. Each entry merges the rows of one CDR3 protein and shows their most common DNA and genes. The V and J calls were not made by the authors but by TCRdb's processing. Counted in this sample were about 83,000 distinct CDR3 sequences; approximately 95% of them appeared once. Under 0.5% of the sample rests with the top ten.

The data were obtained in a study of CD8 T cells in Susac syndrome (dated by TCRdb to between 2018 and 2021). In terms of the full investigation: Among the sequenced Susac syndrome patients, 5 or 6 had clinically active disease and roughly eight were in clinical remission. Susac syndrome patients were therapy-naive, on corticosteroids (some also receiving IVIg), or on IVIg alone at blood withdrawal. Repertoire sequencing was used to test whether CD8+ T cell activation and differentiation in Susac syndrome was antigen driven. The study compared CD8+ T cell repertoire clonality among 12 healthy donors, around 14 Susac syndrome patients and 15 or so multiple sclerosis patients. Here is what the overall study found, with its caveats: In the total CD8+ and CD8+ TEMRA repertoires, sixteen and five Susac-specific public clones, respectively, were identified. Clonal expansion was observed in Susac syndrome CD8+ repertoires, with the highest expansion in CD8+ TEMRA cells and greater expansion in clinically active than in remitting patients. The number of individuals in the TCR sequencing and HLA analysis was recognized as being relatively small.

The CDR3, cysteine through phenylalanine, is 16 amino acids long. CDR3 DNA is the only sequence kept; it has 48 bases, read in frame from the first base. Sequences GTSNPN (CDR1) and SVGIG (CDR2) are obtained from the germline V gene (reference sequence). V ends up 1 base short and J 2 bases short, with an unmatched junction base count of 11. Peripheral blood CD8+ and CD4+ T cells from healthy donors, Susac syndrome patients and multiple sclerosis patients were profiled using high-throughput TCR beta sequencing. The Susac syndrome patients fulfilled recently defined diagnostic criteria for either definite or probable disease. Bulk CD8+ and CD4+ T cells were purified magnetically by negative isolation, whereas CD8+ TEMRA cells were enriched by FACS. Blood was drawn into EDTA tubes, processed within 24 hours, and PBMCs were isolated by density gradient centrifugation. PBMCs intended for TCR sequencing were cryopreserved in liquid nitrogen and thawed later in a water bath at 37 degrees C. Purity of sorted or isolated CD4+, CD8+ and CD8+ TEMRA cells was at least 90%.

This sequence was found in a human donor with Susac syndrome. Input material: CD8+ T cells from PBMCs. The chain uses TRBV30 and TRBJ2-7, with 7 bases matching TRBD2. The DNA sequence is as follows: TGTGCCTGGAGTGACGCTAGCGGAGGGGCCCCCTACGAGCAGTACTTC. Protein translation: CAWSDASGGAPYEQYF.